Following are 18 T cell receptor beta chains from one sample sequenced in a study of OX40 agonist ivuxolimab in advanced cancers. Sequencing was performed with immunoSEQ multiplex PCR; in TCRdb, only in-frame clones are kept and a portion is missing. The sample lists 55,000 to 70,000 clones; about nine tenths were seen once. The starting material was CD4+ or CD8+ T cells sorted from blood, obtained in a trial of the OX40 agonist ivuxolimab. These receptors all stem from an adult with an advanced solid tumor such as melanoma, head and neck, liver or kidney cancer.

CDR3 sequence reads: CASSLHSTGGGNEQYF. As DNA, the CDR3 is TGTGCCAGCAGTCTTCATTCGACAGGGGGAGGAAACGAGCAGTACTTC. The V and J genes are TRBV28 and TRBJ2-7; 9 bases fit TRBD1. Germline V CDR1 and CDR2: MDHEN, SYDVKM. CDR3 length equals 16 residues. V lost 5 bases to trimming and J lost 5 bases; unmatched junction nucleotides: 13.

The chain uses TRBV5-4 and TRBJ2-7, with D unclear. The CDR3 is 13 amino acids. The V gene lost 2 bases and the J gene lost 4 bases, with 10 bases spanning the gap. CDR1 is SGHNT and CDR2 is YYREEE in the germline V gene (reference sequence). The CDR3 DNA reads TGTGCCAGCAGCTTTTCCGGGTCGTACGAGCAGTACTTC. This encodes CASSFSGSYEQYF.

This clone was observed a single time. This chain links TRBV18 with TRBJ1-1; no definite D call. Germline CDR1 KGHSH, CDR2 LQKENI. V was clipped by 1 base and J by 0 bases, with 24 bases between them. This CDR3 region has 20 residues. The CDR3 here is CASSPQSLQVVGWMNTEAFF. DNA of the CDR3: TGTGCCAGCTCACCACAGTCACTCCAGGTGGTGGGGTGGATGAACACTGAAGCTTTCTTT.

A single count supports this clone. This chain uses TRBV5-5 with TRBJ2-3, with 7 bases that match TRBD2. This CDR3 comprises 16 residues. The germline CDR1 and CDR2 sequences are SGHKS and YYEKEE (reference sequence). V lost 0 bases to trimming and J lost 2 bases; unmatched junction nucleotides: 6. The CDR3 nucleotides are TGTGCCAGCAGCTTGGGGGGTAGCGGGCCCACAGATACGCAGTATTTT. As protein: CASSLGGSGPTDTQYF.

V usage is TRBV4-2 and J usage is TRBJ2-3; D uncertain. Between the trimmed V and J ends, which lost 1 base and 3 bases, there was a span of 8 bases. Germline V gene data show CDR1 as LGHNA and CDR2 as YNFKEQ. CDR3 size: 14 residues. The CDR3 sequence is CASSQVLGTDTQYF. In nucleotides, the CDR3 is TGTGCCAGCAGCCAAGTCCTAGGAACAGATACGCAGTATTTT.

The rearrangement uses TRBV2 and TRBJ2-3, with D uncertain. CDR1 is SNHLY, CDR2 FYNNEI, per germline. The length of the CDR3 is 14 residues. V was trimmed by 5 bases and J by 6 bases, leaving 15 bases between them. CDR3 in amino acids: CASSRLGPWDTQYF. The CDR3 bases are TGTGCCAGCAGTCGCCTTGGGCCCTGGGATACGCAGTATTTT.

The chain recombines TRBV6-5 with TRBJ2-7, with 9 bases lining up with TRBD1. V lost 6 bases, J lost 4 bases, and 10 bases stayed unmatched. The CDR3 runs to 15 residues. Germline CDR1 and CDR2: MNHEY and SVGAGI. The CDR3 loop reads CASSAAGTGIYEQYF. The CDR3 DNA reads as TGTGCCAGCAGCGCCGCCGGGACAGGGATTTACGAGCAGTACTTC.

The chain carries TRBV28 and TRBJ2-7; perhaps TRBD1 as D (5 bases). CDR3 length: 12 amino acids. In germline, CDR1 is MDHEN, CDR2 SYDVKM. The V end lost 6 bases, the J end lost 3 bases, and 9 bases lay between the germline ends. The CDR3 DNA reads TGTGCCAGCAGCCCAGGGTACTACGAGCAGTACTTC. Protein: CASSPGYYEQYF.

The V gene is TRBV28, the J gene TRBJ1-2; D is possibly TRBD1 (5 bases). V lost 6 bases and J 6 bases, leaving 17 bases between the germline ends. CDR1 and CDR2 from the germline V gene are MDHEN and SYDVKM. The CDR3 covers 14 residues. CDR3 region: CASRPGILGDGYTF. In DNA form, the CDR3 reads TGTGCCAGCAGACCGGGAATACTGGGGGATGGCTACACCTTC.

The chain combines TRBV9 with TRBJ1-4, with D unclear. CDR3 length: 15 amino acids. Germline V gene lookup returns CDR1 SGDLS and CDR2 YYNGEE. Trimming pared 0 bases from V and 8 bases from J, leaving 14 bases between. CDR3 protein: CASSVDSRSGEKLFF. CDR3 nucleotide sequence: TGTGCCAGCAGCGTAGACAGTCGGTCGGGGGAAAAACTGTTTTTT.

V is TRBV19 and J is TRBJ2-7; the D gene is possibly TRBD1 (5 bases). This CDR3 has 12 amino acids. CDR1 LNHDA and CDR2 SQIVND come from the germline V gene (reference sequence). Trimming pared 10 bases from V and 6 bases from J, leaving 16 bases between. For the CDR3, the DNA is TGTGCCACCTCCCCCCAGGGCGGCGAGCAGTACTTC. Translating gives CATSPQGGEQYF.

The chain recombines TRBV7-8 with TRBJ1-1, with 8 bases matching TRBD1. Per the germline V gene, CDR1 is SGHVS and CDR2 is FQNEAQ. This CDR3 comprises 13 residues. V shed 4 bases and J 8 bases; nucleotides not matched to a gene: 6. CDR3 sequence reads: CASSSTGGREAFF. In DNA form, the CDR3 reads TGTGCCAGCAGCTCCACAGGGGGGAGGGAAGCTTTCTTT.

This clone was picked up one time. V is TRBV11-2 and J is TRBJ1-6; 7 bases align to TRBD1. V dropped 0 bases and J dropped 10; count of bases not matched to a gene: 6. Germline CDR1 and CDR2: SGHAT and FQNNGV. This CDR3 contains 15 residues. The CDR3 spells CASSLDTRGISPLHF. The CDR3, as DNA: TGTGCCAGCAGCTTAGATACCAGGGGGATCTCACCCCTCCACTTT.

V is TRBV7-9 and J is TRBJ2-5, with 8 bases that match TRBD2. Unmatched junction bases numbered 7, after V lost 6 bases and J lost 4 bases. Germline V CDR1 and CDR2: SEHNR, FQNEAQ (reference sequence). The CDR3 loop spans 14 amino acids. The CDR3 protein is CASRPTSGTETQYF. CDR3 DNA sequence: TGTGCCAGCAGACCCACTAGCGGTACAGAGACCCAGTACTTC.

V gene TRBV6-4 combines with J gene TRBJ1-1; D is undetermined. This CDR3 spans 15 amino acids. V was cut by 5 bases and J by 1 base, with 14 bases left in between. The germline CDR1 and CDR2 sequences are MRHNA and SNTAGT. The CDR3 nucleotides are TGTGCCAGCAGTTCTGGTCCCAGAACGAACACTGAAGCTTTCTTT. Protein sequence: CASSSGPRTNTEAFF.

The J gene is TRBJ1-4, the V gene TRBV5-1, with D maybe TRBD1 (6 bases). CDR1 and CDR2 from the germline V gene are SGHRS and YFSETQ. V was clipped by 2 bases and J by 5 bases, with 13 bases between them. The CDR3 extends over 15 amino acids. CDR3 in DNA: TGCGCCAGCAGCTTTCAGGGGATCGGGAATGAAAAACTGTTTTTT. This translates into CASSFQGIGNEKLFF.

The rearrangement uses TRBV6-5 and TRBJ2-2, with 7 bases matching TRBD1. V gave up 2 bases and J gave up 1 base; unmatched junction bases: 1. The CDR3 consists of 15 residues. Germline CDR1 is MNHEY and CDR2 is SVGAGI. In DNA form, the CDR3 reads TGTGCCAGCAGTTACAGACAGGGGAACACCGGGGAGCTGTTTTTT. Translation: CASSYRQGNTGELFF.

The V and J genes are TRBV28 and TRBJ1-2; 10 bases match TRBD1. J gave up 8 bases and V 5 bases, and 11 bases lay outside the gene matches. Germline-derived CDR1 and CDR2 are MDHEN and SYDVKM. The CDR3 has 15 residues. CDR3 sequence (DNA): TGTGCCAGCAGTCCCCCGGGACAGGGGATTCGAGGCTACACCTTC. Residues: CASSPPGQGIRGYTF.